This section outlines one TCR beta chain sequence together with its context. The data belong to a study of graft-versus-host responses after intestinal transplantation. For the study at large: Anti-thymocyte globulin served as induction for all recipients, who then took tacrolimus and steroids for about three years.

Trimming took off 0 bases at V and 6 bases at J, with 6 bases between the two ends. The CDR3 runs 12 residues. Germline V lookup: CDR1 LNHDA, CDR2 SQIVND (reference sequence). Assay: immunoSEQ multiplex PCR; the TCRdb copy retains only in-frame clones and omits some. The profile shows tens of thousands of clones, roughly 90% of them singletons. This chain links TRBV19 with TRBJ2-7; no clear D. The TCR comes from a human patient who received an intestinal transplant, so some T cells may come from the graft donor. The material sequenced was PBMCs, taken 524 days after transplant. Written as DNA, the CDR3 is TGTGCCAGTAGTATAGATAGTGGCGAGCAGTACTTC. It yields the protein CASSIDSGEQYF.